A single T cell receptor beta chain is shown here with its context. The entry originates in a study of blood T cell repertoires in COVID-19. Study as a whole: PBMCs, B-cell-depleted T cells, or T cells provided the cDNA or gDNA that made up the material.

The age range of participants was about 18 to 100 years, with residence in about two dozen US areas. CDR3 length: 12 residues. V lost 5 bases, J lost 7 bases, and 2 bases stayed unmatched. Germline assignment: CDR1 MGHDK and CDR2 SYGVNS. Authors' data handling: Amplification from reference gene primers served as the basis for estimated nucleated cell counts. The data were produced by immunoSEQ multiplex PCR, yet TCRdb's version contains in-frame clones alone and is incomplete. That table furnishes V, J and clone size, whereas the DNA furnished D and trimming. The repertoire has around 250,000 clones, approximately 85% of them found once; the top ten carry about 8.2%.

V is TRBV25-1 and J is TRBJ2-1; 7 bases agree with TRBD2. Sequencing was done on a sample of PBMCs or T cells enriched from blood (not recorded which). The receptor was isolated from a woman between 50 and 59 years old with acute COVID-19. CDR3: CASSISGNEQFF. The DNA of the CDR3 is TGTGCCAGCAGTATTAGCGGGAATGAGCAGTTCTTC.